This section outlines one T cell receptor beta chain sequence together with its context. The antigen it binds to is not known. No per-base quality is available; no much larger clone lies one base away. V drops 5 bases and J drops 0 bases, leaving 14 bases in between. CDR1 and CDR2 are read off the germline V gene (reference sequence) as PRHDT and FYEKMQ. The CDR3 numbers 17 residues from cysteine through phenylalanine. The read is trimmed to its CDR3 DNA, 51 bases read in frame from base 1. The cohort consisted of 666 healthy bone marrow donors. All cohort members were sampled while nominally healthy, although unrecorded immune exposures were likely present. The donor was CMV seropositive and was included in the group of 290 or so seropositive cohort members. A peripheral blood sample was collected from each donor, and TCR beta sequencing was performed on peripheral blood mononuclear cells. The Qiagen DNeasy Blood Extraction Kit was used to extract genomic DNA from the blood cell samples.

This entry is derived from a study of cytomegalovirus exposure and HLA in healthy donors (TCRdb year 2017). The study in broad terms: In an earlier analysis of approximately 500 of the donors, about 270 Gb of sequence data and 120 million or so unique TCR beta sequences from roughly 180 million T cells were reported. Of the roughly 410 genotyped donors, 65% to 90% were placed in the genetic ancestry cluster associated with self-reported Caucasian donors. Among around 400 genotyped donors of the cohort, an average of approximately 220,000 unique TCR beta nucleotide sequences was sequenced per donor, of which 15% to 20% were non-productive. High-throughput TCR immunosequencing, statistical association of individual TCRs with disease status, and machine learning were combined to predict cytomegalovirus infection status. Alongside the repertoire data, information on donor age, sex, ethnicity and CMV serostatus was compiled. Along with the roughly 670-subject first cohort, a separate validation cohort of 120 different subjects was used. The later analysis used no new phenotypic data to find candidate immune exposures, relying instead on TCR beta sequences and their occurrence across donors. In a later genetic analysis, genome-wide SNP genotypes for about three fifths of the 666 donors were used, and that subset was treated as a discovery cohort. The number of typed donors differed by locus: about 620-630 for A, B, C, DRB1 and DQB1; 522 for DQA1; 606 for DPA1; and some 470 for DPB1. The study used immunosequencing to profile the T cell repertoires of approximately 640 subjects and linked those repertoires to cytomegalovirus serostatus. To decide whether each TCR beta V gene segment behaved as functional or pseudogenic, an earlier analysis of some 570 of the donors relied on high-throughput TCR beta sequencing. All discovery cohort repertoires had been generated using a single sequencing platform. An early release covering 550 to 700 HLA-typed donors comprised about 300 gigabases of sequencing data and roughly 85 million unique TCR sequences. A later analysis re-examined previously published TCR beta repertoires from about 670 donors and added high-resolution HLA genotyping to investigate patterns of TCR occurrence. Five DR-DQ haplotypes were handled as single units for association and clustering, since linkage in the cohort was strong. Both class I and class II loci were covered by HLA typing, at four-digit resolution. The study aimed to test whether signatures of past pathogen exposure could be identified by cataloging public T cell receptors.

Libraries came from the immunoSEQ multiplex PCR assay. The multiplex PCR relied on a mix of 60 forward primers for TCR Vbeta segments and 13 reverse primers for TCR Jbeta segments. The CDR3 region of rearranged TCR beta genes was amplified from genomic DNA by a multiplex PCR assay. On the Illumina HiSeq System, the amplified TCR beta libraries were sequenced as 87-base-pair reads. The authors processed their data as follows. Across the 670 or so repertoires, a later analysis counted tens of millions of unique TCR beta chains, 9 million to 14 million of which were shared by at least two donors. A nearest-neighbor algorithm error-corrected the raw reads and collapsed the reads into unique sequences, merging closely related sequences to remove PCR and sequencing errors. CDR3 sequences were aligned to IMGT reference sequences to assign V, D and J gene segments. For a sequence to be retained, at least a six-nucleotide match to both a V gene segment and a J gene segment was required. A rearrangement counted as productive if the CDR3 had no stop codons and remained in frame with V and J, and every other rearrangement counted as non-productive. Following IMGT convention, CDR3 was defined as the stretch from the second conserved V-encoded cysteine to the conserved J-encoded phenylalanine. In an earlier analysis of roughly 580 of the donors, sequences lacking an unambiguous match to a single V gene segment were excluded. An earlier analysis of fewer than 750 of the donors classified V segments as functional when productive rearrangements were above 56.7% and as segregating when the standard deviation between donors was above 5%. A statistical classification framework was built for diagnosing cytomegalovirus status from the catalog of TCR beta chain sequences. In a later analysis, TCR nucleotide sequences were compared against IMGT/GENE-DB human TR gene sequences so that V and J genes could be assigned. The TCRdist pipeline was used in a later analysis to assign CDR3 sequences and most-parsimonious VDJ recombination scenarios. In a later analysis, each TCR beta chain was defined by its CDR3 amino acid sequence together with its V-gene family, and reads without a unique V-gene family were excluded. To address suspected cross-contamination and a sequencing artifact, a later analysis removed approximately 590 highly shared, low-generation-probability nucleotide sequences. A later analysis calculated a clonal expansion index for each public chain from normalized within-repertoire ranks of inferred template counts. A later analysis computed generation probabilities with a VDJ recombination model fitted to out-of-frame rearrangements, and checked the results against IGoR. In a later analysis, hypergeometric tests were used to score TCR-TCR, TCR-HLA and TCR-CMV co-occurrence, with a repertoire-size bias correction applied to TCR pairs. In a later analysis, false discovery rates were estimated by permuting HLA or CMV assignments 20 times. In a later analysis, co-occurring TCRs were grouped using DBSCAN, and TCRdist sequence similarity was added for clustering within HLA-allele-positive subsets. For co-occurrence clustering, repertoires with fewer than 30,000 or more than 120,000 public chains were excluded, along with about five repertoires with anomalous nucleotide sharing. Imported from immuneACCESS, the table was reduced by TCRdb to in-frame sequences with V and J called. These copies leave out some clones; in studies compared against another copy, an unresolved V gene accounts for under half, and the cause of the remainder is not known. The V and J calls and clone size were taken over from that table, and D and trimming were inferred from the DNA. In all, the sample holds roughly 150,000 clones, and approximately 70% of those were seen once. The ten largest make up 5% to 5.5% of the sample.

Results and caveats for the whole study, not just this receptor: The study listed 164 TCR beta chains as associated with cytomegalovirus. Because the 87-base-pair reads could not distinguish some IMGT-functional V segments, including TRBV6-2 and TRBV6-3, those segments were excluded. In a later analysis, HLA-associated TCR beta chains were found to be more clonally expanded and to have lower generation probabilities than equally common non-associated chains. Most TCR sequences were observed very rarely across donors, whereas some public TCRs were present in many individuals. According to a later analysis, most CMV-associated TCR beta chains appeared to be HLA-restricted, and the HLA associations seemed to be driven largely by CMV exposure. Because some donors lacked HLA typing at each locus, the association tests relied only on the typed subset. At a false discovery rate of 0.05, a later analysis linked around 15,000 TCR beta sequences to specific HLA alleles. Three of the identified cytomegalovirus-associated TCR beta chains were confirmed in vitro to be specific for cytomegalovirus antigens. Linkage disequilibrium might explain the correlated functional status among segregating V segments, but an unknown experimental factor could not be ruled out. The authors suggested that the approach could potentially be extended to other disease states and immunological phenotypes. The presence/absence analyses assumed that sequencing depth was roughly uniform across donors, and that assumption may not be true. For the cohort, immune exposure information was limited to CMV serostatus. In an earlier analysis of fewer than 700 of the donors, most TCR beta V segments appeared in productive rearrangements about 87% or about 30% of the time, broadly matching IMGT annotations. A further reported finding was that TCR beta sequences accurately predicted the HLA-A and HLA-B alleles for most subjects in the first cohort. V-gene and J-gene trimming of TCR beta chains was associated with a missense DCLRE1C variant in a later genetic analysis, and the association was replicated in an independent cohort. Assigning TCR associations to individual alleles was difficult when HLA alleles, especially DR and DQ, strongly co-occurred. The earlier analysis of 450 to 700 of the donors excluded 15 to 20 rarely observed V segments, including chromosome 9 orphons, because counts were too low. The sequencing pipeline was judged likely to have produced a cluster of highly shared sequence variants as a technical artifact. Cytomegalovirus status was reported to be diagnosed by the classifier with high specificity and sensitivity in both the original and validation cohorts. In a later genetic analysis, fewer N-insertions in productive TCRs were reported among donors in an Asian-associated ancestry cluster than the roughly 640-donor mean. Several of the top co-occurrence clusters appeared to be linked to parvovirus B19, influenza, CMV and Epstein-Barr virus, according to a later analysis. In this cohort, only TCR beta chains were sequenced, and detectable features were limited by the absence of alpha or paired-chain data. A later analysis found that TCR association rates varied across HLA loci, with DRB1 alleles showing the most associated TCRs and HLA-C alleles the fewest.

Input material: PBMCs. The source is a young woman in good health and CMV-seropositive. Here the chain combines TRBV13 and TRBJ2-6; the D gene remains uncertain. The bases read TGTGCCAGCAGCCCCCTTCGCGCGGTCTCTGGGGCCAACGTCCTGACTTTC. The resulting protein is CASSPLRAVSGANVLTF.